This T cell receptor beta chain came from a study of cytomegalovirus exposure and HLA in healthy donors. The CDR3 length is 16 residues. The V and J ends lost 5 bases and 3 bases, in that order; junction bases with no gene match: 10. Germline CDR1 SEHNR, CDR2 FQNEAQ (reference sequence). This PCR relied on a set of 60 Vbeta primers and 13 Jbeta primers. Generated by immunoSEQ multiplex PCR, the TCRdb table keeps only in-frame clones and is missing some. This sample has fewer than 120,000 clones, with 76% found just once. This clone occurred a few times. Sequencing input: PBMCs. This chain joins TRBV7-9 and TRBJ1-1, with 9 bases lining up with TRBD1. This sequence was found in a man in his thirties or forties in good health and CMV-seropositive. CDR3 amino acids: CASSRGDREYDTEAFF. The CDR3 DNA reads as TGTGCCAGCAGCCGAGGGGACAGGGAATATGACACTGAAGCTTTCTTT. Looking up the rest from reference TRBV7-9 and TRBJ1-1 gives the full variable domain: DTGVSQNPRHKITKRGQNVTFRCDPISEHNRLYWYRQTLGQGPEFLTYFQNEAQLEKSRLLSDRFSAERPKGSFSTLEIQRTEQGDSAMYLCASSRGDREYDTEAFFGQGTRLTVV.